Each of the 31 T cell receptor beta chains below was sequenced from the same sample in a study of CD8+CD57+ T cells in acquired aplastic anemia. The use of genomic DNA as template underpinned the TCR beta VDJ and CDR3 profiling. A single record per CDR3 protein comes from TCRdb applying MiXCR to the reads. Of approximately 99,000 distinct CDR3 sequences in the sample, 51% were seen once. The sequenced material came from sorted CD4+, CD8+, or CD8+CD57+ T cells (not recorded which) from PBMCs. All receptors come from a human donor in good health, serving as a control.

As concerns this clonotype: A much more abundant neighbour one base away suggests this may be a read error. The J gene is TRBJ2-7, the V gene TRBV25-1; 8 bases agree with TRBD2. The trim removed 6 bases at V and 7 bases at J, leaving 17 bases unmatched. Germline CDR1 reads MGHDK; CDR2 reads SYGVNS. The length of the CDR3 is 16 residues. CDR3 nucleotide sequence: TGTGCCAGCAGCTCCTTTGCGGGGGGACCCTACAATGAGCAGTACTTC. It specifies CASSSFAGGPYNEQYF.

CDR3 amino acids: CASSGDPHEAFF. The DNA of the CDR3 is TGTGCCAGCAGTGGAGACCCGCACGAAGCTTTCTTT. The rearrangement uses TRBV12-3 or TRBV12-4 and TRBJ1-1; D gene uncertain. V was trimmed by 5 bases and J by 8 bases, leaving 12 bases between them. This CDR3 is 12 amino acids long.

Regarding this clonotype: No conserved phenylalanine or tryptophan ends this CDR3, so it is likely a read error. The chain carries TRBV2 and TRBJ2-1, with a tentative D call TRBD2 (6 bases). Germline V gene data show CDR1 as SNHLY and CDR2 as FYNNEI. The V gene lost 6 bases and the J gene lost 8 bases, with 17 bases spanning the gap. The CDR3 spans 14 residues. The CDR3 coding sequence is TGTGCCAGCAGGCGGTTGGTAGCGGCGGATGAGCAGTTCCTC. This encodes CASRRLVAADEQFL.

V is TRBV27 and J is TRBJ2-4, with D possibly being TRBD2 (6 bases). This CDR3 has 14 amino acids. The V end lost 8 bases, the J end lost 7 bases, and 18 bases lay between the germline ends. Germline loops: CDR1 MNHEY, CDR2 SMNVEV (reference sequence). CDR3: CASVGVGSTNIQYF. The CDR3 DNA is TGTGCCAGCGTCGGGGTCGGGAGTACGAACATTCAGTACTTC.

Points on this clonotype: This CDR3 is missing its conserved last phenylalanine or tryptophan, likely due to a read error. The genes are TRBV19 and TRBJ2-5; TRBD1 or TRBD2 may be the D gene (6 bases each). The CDR3 covers 14 residues. The V and J ends lost 2 bases and 4 bases respectively, with 11 bases between them. Germline CDR1 and CDR2: LNHDA and SQIVND (reference sequence). CDR3 bases: TGTGCCAGTAGTATACCGGGGGCGGGAGAGACCCAGTACCTC. Protein product: CASSIPGAGETQYL.

This clonotype was counted ten times or more. This chain links TRBV4-3 with TRBJ2-1; D call uncertain. The CDR3 runs to 13 residues. V was trimmed by 0 bases and J by 8 bases, leaving 8 bases between them. Germline values: CDR1 LGHNA, CDR2 YSLEER. This chain's CDR3 is CASSQDIGYEQFF. Written as DNA, the CDR3 is TGCGCCAGCAGCCAAGATATTGGGTATGAGCAGTTCTTC.

This clonotype was counted once. The conserved phenylalanine or tryptophan normally closing the CDR3 is absent here, so this likely arose from a read error. The chain joins TRBV29-1 to TRBJ2-7; TRBD1 agrees at 9 bases. The germline CDR1 and CDR2 sequences are SQVTM and ANQGSEA. After removal of 4 bases from V and 4 bases from J, the junction contained 11 bases not matched to a gene. This CDR3 region has 15 residues. The CDR3 loop is CSVAPQGTGLYEQYS. Written as DNA, the CDR3 is TGCAGCGTTGCCCCTCAAGGGACAGGGCTTTACGAGCAGTACTCC.

The rearrangement uses TRBV19 and TRBJ1-1; the D gene is possibly TRBD1 (5 bases). CDR1 is LNHDA, CDR2 SQIVND, per germline (reference sequence). The V and J ends lost 7 bases and 1 base respectively, with 13 bases between them. CDR3 length: 14 residues. The CDR3 sequence is CASIKLDRNTEAFF. CDR3 in DNA: TGTGCCAGTATTAAACTCGACAGGAACACTGAAGCTTTCTTT.

The V call is TRBV29-1, the J call TRBJ2-2; 8 nucleotides match TRBD1. CDR1 and CDR2 from the germline V gene are SQVTM and ANQGSEA. J gave up 5 bases and V 4 bases, and 12 bases lay outside the gene matches. The CDR3 is 16 residues long. CDR3 sequence reads: CSVVTGRGRSTGELFF. DNA for the CDR3: TGCAGCGTTGTAACGGGCAGGGGGCGTTCAACCGGGGAGCTGTTTTTT.

V is TRBV15 and J is TRBJ1-1, with 7 bases aligning to TRBD1. Germline CDR1 LNHNV, CDR2 YYDKDF (reference sequence). CDR3 size: 15 residues. The ends lost 2 bases at V and 4 bases at J; junction bases unmatched: 7. The DNA for the CDR3 is TGTGCCACCAGCAGACAGACGACAGGGATCACTGAAGCTTTCTTT. Encoded protein: CATSRQTTGITEAFF.

This clonotype came up many times. This chain joins TRBV2 and TRBJ1-3, with D unresolved. The CDR3 has 11 residues. Per germline, CDR1 SNHLY and CDR2 FYNNEI. V shed 10 bases and J shed 8 bases, with 12 bases lying between them. This chain's CDR3 is CATSGLDTIYF. CDR3 DNA: TGTGCCACTTCGGGGTTGGACACCATATATTTT.

This rearrangement joins TRBV27 to TRBJ1-6; D perhaps matches TRBD1 (5 bases). The V and J ends lost 3 bases and 2 bases respectively, with 11 bases between them. The germline V gene has CDR1 MNHEY and CDR2 SMNVEV (reference sequence). This CDR3 has 16 residues. Here the CDR3 reads CASSFERGTYNSPLHF. In nucleotides, the CDR3 is TGTGCCAGCAGTTTCGAGCGGGGGACCTATAATTCACCCCTCCACTTT.

The J gene is TRBJ1-6, the V gene TRBV7-9; D unresolved. Per the germline V gene, CDR1 is SEHNR and CDR2 is FQNEAQ (reference sequence). Trimming removed 6 bases from V and 7 bases from J, with 13 bases in between. The CDR3 has 14 residues. The CDR3 DNA follows: TGTGCCAGCAGGGATTCTAGCGGGAATTCACCCCTCCACTTT. It codes for CASRDSSGNSPLHF.

This clonotype was counted many times. The chain recombines TRBV19 with TRBJ1-5; TRBD1 might be the D (6 bases). Germline V gene sequence: CDR1 LNHDA, CDR2 SQIVND (reference sequence). Trimming took 3 bases from V and 5 from J, leaving 17 bases between them. The CDR3 has 16 residues. The chain's CDR3 is CASSIEFVGGHQPQHF. The CDR3 DNA is TGTGCCAGTAGTATCGAATTTGTCGGGGGGCATCAGCCCCAGCATTTT.

The chain couples TRBV27 to TRBJ2-2; 9 bases fit TRBD2. CDR3 length equals 16 residues. V gave up 7 bases and J gave up 2 bases; unmatched junction bases: 8. CDR1 and CDR2 from the germline V gene are MNHEY and SMNVEV (reference sequence). Here the CDR3 reads CASTLGTSPNTGELFF. The CDR3 coding sequence is TGTGCCAGCACCCTCGGGACTAGCCCAAACACCGGGGAGCTGTTTTTT.

This clonotype was found many times. This sequence joins TRBV6-1 and TRBJ1-1, with TRBD1 as a possible D gene (5 bases). CDR1 and CDR2 (germline): MNHNS, SASEGT. The CDR3 runs 14 residues. The V end lost 6 bases, the J end lost 0 bases, and 11 bases lay between the germline ends. For the CDR3, the DNA is TGTGCCAGCAGAAAGACAGTGGTGAACACTGAAGCTTTCTTT. Protein: CASRKTVVNTEAFF.

On this clonotype itself: The junction differs from germline at one of its ends, possibly a read error. CDR3 sequence (DNA): TGTGCCGCCAGTGACTTGAACTCCGACAATGAGCAGTTCTTC. It yields the protein CAASDLNSDNEQFF. The chain combines TRBV24-1 with TRBJ2-1, with no clear D. Germline loops: CDR1 KGHDR, CDR2 SFDVKD. The CDR3 spans 14 residues.

Points on this clonotype: The CDR3 ends on some other residue instead of the conserved phenylalanine or tryptophan, so this is likely a read error. V is TRBV2 and J is TRBJ1-5; possible D gene TRBD1, 5 bases. V shed 4 bases and J shed 0 bases, with 10 bases lying between them. Per the germline V gene, CDR1 is SNHLY and CDR2 is FYNNEI. This CDR3 region has 15 residues. The CDR3 spells CASSGQRDSNQPQHL. CDR3 nucleotide sequence: TGTGCCAGCAGTGGACAGAGAGATAGCAATCAGCCCCAGCATCTT.

The gene calls are TRBV10-3 and TRBJ1-2; tentatively, D is TRBD1 (6 bases). The CDR3 consists of 12 residues. Germline CDR1 ENHRY, CDR2 SYGVKD. V shed 4 bases and J shed 3 bases, with 6 bases lying between them. This CDR3 reads CAISGTDYGYTF. Written as DNA, the CDR3 is TGTGCCATCAGTGGGACAGACTATGGCTACACCTTC.

Of note for this clonotype: One base away lies a much larger clone, so this may be a sequencing read error. CDR3 protein: CASSQPDRENTDAFF. The CDR3 DNA reads TGTGCCAGCAGCCAACCGGACAGGGAGAACACTGATGCTTTCTTT. This chain uses TRBV3-2 with TRBJ1-1; no DNA check was done on the table's D call, TRBD1. TRBV3-2 constitutes a pseudogene. The CDR3 has 15 amino acids.

This clonotype was observed at least ten times. The chain combines TRBV10-1 with TRBJ2-3, with TRBD2 identical over 9 bases. This CDR3 comprises 15 residues. V gave up 9 bases and J gave up 10 bases; unmatched junction bases: 17. Germline lookup yields CDR1 WNHNN and CDR2 SYGVQD (reference sequence). CDR3 DNA: TGCGCCAGGACCAAACGCGGCGGGGGGGCCCCTTCGCAGTATTTT. Translation gives CARTKRGGGAPSQYF.

The chain carries TRBV25-1 and TRBJ1-1; 11 bases are shared with TRBD1. The junction had 11 bases not matched to a gene; V was cut back by 5 bases and J by 6 bases. Germline loops: CDR1 MGHDK, CDR2 SYGVNS. This CDR3 contains 16 residues. The CDR3, as DNA: TGTGCCAGCAGTCCGCCCGGACAGGGGGCAGGCTCTGAAGCTTTCTTT. As protein: CASSPPGQGAGSEAFF. The variable domain in full, with the rest retrieved from reference TRBV25-1 and TRBJ1-1, is EADIYQTPRYLVIGTGKKITLECSQTMGHDKMYWYQQDPGMELHLIHYSYGVNSTEKGDLSSESTVSRIRTEHFPLTLESARPSHTSQYLCASSPPGQGAGSEAFFGQGTRLTVV.

There are a few counts of this clonotype. The chain uses TRBV11-2 and TRBJ2-1, with TRBD2 matching over 9 bases. Looked up from germline, CDR1 is SGHAT and CDR2 is FQNNGV. V shed 0 bases, J shed 8 bases, and the junction held 5 bases outside the gene matches. The CDR3 extends over 15 amino acids. This CDR3 reads CASSLERGGLDEQFF. The DNA of the CDR3 is TGTGCCAGCAGCTTAGAGCGGGGGGGCCTCGATGAGCAGTTCTTC.

At least ten counts were recorded for this clonotype. The rearrangement joins TRBV5-4 to TRBJ2-7; TRBD1 might be the D (6 bases). The CDR3 spans 14 residues. CDR1 and CDR2 (germline): SGHNT, YYREEE (reference sequence). Trimming took 0 bases from V and 3 from J, leaving 10 bases between them. The CDR3 region is CASSLEGTIYEQYF. The CDR3 DNA reads TGTGCCAGCAGCTTGGAAGGGACAATCTACGAGCAGTACTTC.

This clonotype was picked up a small number of times. The V call is TRBV12-3 or TRBV12-4, the J call TRBJ1-2; the D gene is possibly TRBD1 (6 bases). This CDR3 is 17 amino acids long. Trimming took off 7 bases at V and 5 bases at J, with 26 bases between the two ends. The CDR3 DNA is TGTGCCAGCACCCCGGCCCAGGGTCCGAAGGGGGGGTATGGCTACACCTTC. It encodes CASTPAQGPKGGYGYTF.

Only a few counts were recorded for this clonotype. The J gene is TRBJ1-2, the V gene TRBV5-4, with 7 bases matching TRBD1. The CDR3 runs 13 residues. J was trimmed by 8 bases and V by 4 bases; bases with no gene match: 8. Germline-derived CDR1 and CDR2 are SGHNT and YYREEE (reference sequence). This chain's CDR3 is CASSPTGLRGYTF. CDR3 bases: TGTGCCAGCAGCCCGACAGGGTTGAGAGGCTACACCTTC.

This rearrangement joins TRBV11-2 to TRBJ2-3, with a tentative D call TRBD1 (7 bases). The V gene's germline CDR1 is SGHAT and CDR2 FQNNGV. Trimming removed 6 bases at V and 0 bases at J, with 16 bases between. This CDR3 has 16 amino acids. The CDR3 here is CASSGGGQESTDTQYF. The DNA for the CDR3 is TGTGCCAGCAGTGGGGGAGGACAGGAAAGCACAGATACGCAGTATTTT.

This chain links TRBV25-1 with TRBJ2-7; D is possibly TRBD1 (5 bases). V gave up 7 bases and J gave up 3 bases, with 7 bases separating them. There are 11 residues in the CDR3. Germline V CDR1 and CDR2: MGHDK, SYGVNS. The CDR3 sequence is CASTRGYEQYF. CDR3 DNA: TGTGCCAGCACTAGGGGCTACGAGCAGTACTTC.

This chain joins TRBV30 and TRBJ1-1; D is perhaps TRBD1 (5 bases). Germline CDR1 is GTSNPN and CDR2 is SVGIG (reference sequence). V was cut by 1 base and J by 11 bases, with 20 bases left in between. The CDR3 spans 14 residues. In DNA form, the CDR3 reads TGTGCCTGGAGTGAGAAACGGACGGGGGTTTGTGCTTTCTTT. This translates into CAWSEKRTGVCAFF. Full variable domain (missing parts from reference TRBV30 and TRBJ1-1): SQTIHQWPATLVQPVGSPLSLECTVEGTSNPNLYWYRQAAGRGLQLLFYSVGIGQISSEVPQNLSASRPQDRQFILSSKKLLLSDSGFYLCAWSEKRTGVCAFFGQGTRLTVV.

This rearrangement joins TRBV11-2 to TRBJ2-7; TRBD1 agrees at 8 bases. After removal of 2 bases from V and 3 bases from J, the junction contained 12 bases not matched to a gene. Germline assignment: CDR1 SGHAT and CDR2 FQNNGV. This CDR3 is 17 amino acids long. CDR3: CASSLQQGVGAGYEQYF. The CDR3 DNA follows: TGTGCCAGCAGCTTACAACAGGGGGTAGGAGCTGGCTACGAGCAGTACTTC.

This clonotype came up many times. The gene calls are TRBV6-4 and TRBJ1-4; D is unclear. CDR1 is MRHNA and CDR2 is SNTAGT in the germline V gene. The CDR3 covers 11 residues. V dropped 11 bases and J dropped 7 bases, with 11 bases sitting between them. CDR3 coding DNA: TGTGCCCTTGAGGCTAGTGAAAAACTGTTTTTT. Translated: CALEASEKLFF.